This TCR beta chain emerged from a study of blood T cell repertoires in COVID-19. Overall study context: Italy, Spain and the United States were the sources of the convalescent and acute COVID-19 samples.

How the authors handled the data: Quantification of nucleated cells was approximated via reference gene primer amplification. This table comes from immunoSEQ multiplex PCR, and its TCRdb copy is limited to in-frame clones, with some not included. The V and J calls and clone size come from that table; D and trimming were worked out from the DNA. The sample consists of about 230,000 clones, about 90% of them appearing once. The ends were cut back, 1 base at V and 0 bases at J, with 10 bases in the middle. CDR3 size: 16 residues. Germline V gene sequence: CDR1 PRHDT, CDR2 FYEKMQ (reference sequence). V and J are TRBV13 and TRBJ2-1, with D possibly matching TRBD2 (5 bases). This clonotype originated in a woman aged 18 to 35 who had recovered from COVID-19. Input material: peripheral blood. The CDR3 nucleotides are TGTGCCAGCAGCTTAGCCCCTGAGGGCTCCTACAATGAGCAGTTCTTC. This sequence encodes CASSLAPEGSYNEQFF. Combining the CDR3 with reference TRBV13 and TRBJ2-1 gives the whole variable domain AAGVIQSPRHLIKEKRETATLKCYPIPRHDTVYWYQQGPGQDPQFLISFYEKMQSDKGSIPDRFSAQQFSDYHSELNMSSLELGDSALYFCASSLAPEGSYNEQFFGPGTRLTVL.